What follows are 29 T cell receptor beta chains derived from one specimen sequenced in a study of T cell changes during pregnancy in multiple sclerosis. This table comes from immunoSEQ multiplex PCR, and its TCRdb copy is limited to in-frame clones, with some not included. The data hold about 83,000 clones, with 90% to 95% observed a single time. Here the sequenced sample was peripheral blood, taken in the second trimester of pregnancy. These receptors were collected from a female donor with multiple sclerosis, enrolled in a pregnancy study.

This sequence joins TRBV6-5 and TRBJ2-3; 8 nucleotides agree with TRBD2. The CDR3 consists of 15 residues. Germline assignment: CDR1 MNHEY and CDR2 SVGAGI. V lost 6 bases and J lost 0; bases outside the gene matches: 5. Here the CDR3 DNA reads TGTGCCAGCAGCCCTAGCGGGTCTAGCACAGATACGCAGTATTTT. Translation: CASSPSGSSTDTQYF.

This clone was observed a single time. The chain uses TRBV7-2 and TRBJ2-7; TRBD2 agrees at 8 bases. V shed 1 base, J shed 3 bases, and the junction held 5 bases outside the gene matches. The CDR3 sequence is 15 residues long. CDR1 and CDR2 from the germline V gene are SGHTA and FQGNSA. CDR3 in amino acids: CASSLGAGDLYEQYF. CDR3 bases: TGTGCCAGCAGCTTAGGAGCGGGGGACCTCTACGAGCAGTACTTC.

The CDR3 here is CASSLRQGIYEQYF. The CDR3 DNA sequence: TGTGCCAGCAGCTTACGACAGGGGATCTACGAGCAGTACTTC. The V and J genes are TRBV7-8 and TRBJ2-7; 8 nucleotides match TRBD1. V was clipped by 2 bases and J by 3 bases; unmatched bases: 3. CDR3 size: 14 residues. From germline, CDR1 is SGHVS and CDR2 FQNEAQ.

The V call is TRBV27, the J call TRBJ2-7, with D maybe TRBD2 (6 bases). Trimming stripped 3 bases from V and 3 bases from J, with 6 bases between. Germline-derived CDR1 and CDR2 are MNHEY and SMNVEV (reference sequence). The length of the CDR3 is 12 residues. The CDR3 spells CASSLEGYEQYF. In nucleotides, the CDR3 is TGTGCCAGCAGTTTGGAGGGCTACGAGCAGTACTTC.

The chain joins TRBV28 to TRBJ1-5; 8 positions match TRBD1. In germline, CDR1 is MDHEN, CDR2 SYDVKM. The CDR3 loop spans 16 amino acids. V lost 5 bases to trimming and J lost 0 bases; unmatched junction nucleotides: 6. CDR3 residues: CASSPRTGNSNQPQHF. The CDR3 nucleotides are TGTGCCAGCAGTCCTCGGACAGGGAATAGCAATCAGCCCCAGCATTTT.

The V gene is TRBV27, the J gene TRBJ2-7, with D possibly matching TRBD1 (5 bases). V lost 4 bases to trimming and J lost 3 bases, with 19 bases between them. Germline V gene sequence: CDR1 MNHEY, CDR2 SMNVEV (reference sequence). The CDR3 sequence is 16 residues long. CDR3 coding DNA: TGTGCCAGCAGTTCACGCCGACAGTCCGACGGCTACGAGCAGTACTTC. It yields the protein CASSSRRQSDGYEQYF.

J is TRBJ2-3 and V is TRBV10-3; weak D call: TRBD1 (5 bases). V was cut by 6 bases and J by 0 bases, with 10 bases left in between. The germline V gene encodes CDR1 ENHRY and CDR2 SYGVKD. The CDR3 consists of 14 residues. The CDR3 is CAIRPPGSTDTQYF. The CDR3 DNA follows: TGTGCCATCAGGCCCCCAGGGAGCACAGATACGCAGTATTTT.

The rearrangement uses TRBV27 and TRBJ2-5; TRBD1 might be the D (5 bases). CDR1 MNHEY and CDR2 SMNVEV come from the germline V gene (reference sequence). CDR3 length: 13 amino acids. Trimming stripped 2 bases from V and 7 bases from J, with 11 bases between. The CDR3, as DNA: TGTGCCAGCAGTTTAAGTCCAAGGGGGACCCAGTACTTC. Protein sequence: CASSLSPRGTQYF.

The V and J genes are TRBV28 and TRBJ2-3; TRBD2 might be the D (6 bases). This CDR3 has 14 amino acids. Between the trimmed V and J ends, which lost 4 bases and 0 bases, there was a span of 8 bases. Germline V lookup: CDR1 MDHEN, CDR2 SYDVKM. The CDR3, as DNA: TGTGCCAGCAGTTGGGGGACTAGCACAGATACGCAGTATTTT. Translating gives CASSWGTSTDTQYF.

This clone appeared once. This chain uses TRBV9 with TRBJ1-3, with 7 bases that match TRBD1. The trim removed 2 bases at V and 1 base at J, leaving 3 bases unmatched. CDR1 SGDLS and CDR2 YYNGEE come from the germline V gene. This CDR3 spans 15 amino acids. DNA for the CDR3: TGTGCCAGCAGCGTTCAGGGGGGTTCTGGAAACACCATATATTTT. Its translation: CASSVQGGSGNTIYF.

The chain uses TRBV5-1 and TRBJ2-7; D might be TRBD1 (6 bases). Trimming took off 7 bases at V and 2 bases at J, with 22 bases between the two ends. The V gene's germline CDR1 is SGHRS and CDR2 YFSETQ. This CDR3 contains 16 residues. The CDR3: CASHHRAGSSTYEQYF. The CDR3 nucleotides are TGCGCCAGCCATCACAGGGCCGGCTCCTCAACCTACGAGCAGTACTTC.

The rearrangement uses TRBV19 and TRBJ2-7; 9 bases are shared with TRBD1. The CDR3 covers 14 residues. Germline CDR1 LNHDA, CDR2 SQIVND (reference sequence). Losses at the gene ends were 3 bases for V and 5 bases for J; bases not matched to a gene: 5. The CDR3 bases are TGTGCCAGTAGTATGGGGACAGGGTTGGACGAGCAGTACTTC. Residues: CASSMGTGLDEQYF.

V usage is TRBV9 and J usage is TRBJ2-1; D unclear. Germline V gives CDR1 SGDLS, CDR2 YYNGEE. This CDR3 has 14 residues. V lost 0 bases to trimming and J lost 1 base, with 5 bases between them. This chain's CDR3 is CASSVGVSYNEQFF. The CDR3 nucleotides read TGTGCCAGCAGCGTAGGAGTTTCCTACAATGAGCAGTTCTTC.

J is TRBJ2-5 and V is TRBV19; D is possibly TRBD1 (6 bases). CDR3 length equals 15 residues. Trimming stripped 9 bases from V and 0 bases from J, with 17 bases between. The germline V gene encodes CDR1 LNHDA and CDR2 SQIVND (reference sequence). The DNA of the CDR3 is TGTGCCAGGGATGGGGACACCCTGTACCAAGAGACCCAGTACTTC. Translated: CARDGDTLYQETQYF.

The chain links TRBV18 to TRBJ2-7, with 9 positions matching TRBD2. Germline V gene data show CDR1 as KGHSH and CDR2 as LQKENI. The length of the CDR3 is 17 residues. The V segment lost 4 bases and the J segment 0 bases; nucleotides outside the gene matches: 10. CDR3 bases: TGTGCCAGCTCACGGGGAGCTAGCGGGACTTTCTCCTACGAGCAGTACTTC. Its translation is CASSRGASGTFSYEQYF. Full variable domain (remainder filled in from reference TRBV18 and TRBJ2-7): NAGVMQNPRHLVRRRGQEARLRCSPMKGHSHVYWYRQLPEEGLKFMVYLQKENIIDESGMPKERFSAEFPKEGPSILRIQQVVRGDSAAYFCASSRGASGTFSYEQYFGPGTRLTVT.

V and J are TRBV5-5 and TRBJ1-5, with D perhaps matching TRBD1 (6 bases). Per the germline V gene, CDR1 is SGHKS and CDR2 is YYEKEE (reference sequence). The CDR3 covers 15 residues. The V end was cut by 4 bases, the J end by 6 bases, with 17 bases between. CDR3 nucleotides: TGTGCCAGCAGCCCGGGACAAACGGAAGGTCAGCCCCAGCATTTT. It specifies CASSPGQTEGQPQHF. Together with reference TRBV5-5 and TRBJ1-5, the CDR3 gives the full variable domain: DAGVTQSPTHLIKTRGQQVTLRCSPISGHKSVSWYQQVLGQGPQFIFQYYEKEERGRGNFPDRFSARQFPNYSSELNVNALLLGDSALYLCASSPGQTEGQPQHFGDGTRLSIL.

The rearrangement joins TRBV10-1 to TRBJ2-7, with D maybe TRBD1 (6 bases). Per the germline V gene, CDR1 is WNHNN and CDR2 is SYGVQD (reference sequence). The CDR3 has 14 residues. V was cut by 7 bases and J by 2 bases, with 15 bases left in between. The chain's CDR3 is CASKGDTGTYEQYF. The DNA of the CDR3 is TGCGCCAGCAAGGGGGACACAGGAACCTACGAGCAGTACTTC.

This chain connects TRBV7-9 to TRBJ1-2, with 9 bases that match TRBD1. V was pared by 4 bases and J by 5 bases, with 8 bases of the junction left unmatched. The CDR3 length is 15 residues. Germline CDR1 SEHNR, CDR2 FQNEAQ (reference sequence). The CDR3 DNA sequence: TGTGCCAGCAGCTCCGGGACAGGGAGACGGTATGGCTACACCTTC. Amino acids: CASSSGTGRRYGYTF.

This sequence joins TRBV19 and TRBJ2-1, with D perhaps matching TRBD1 (8 bases). The V gene lost 4 bases and the J gene lost 8 bases, with 18 bases spanning the gap. CDR1 is LNHDA and CDR2 is SQIVND in the germline V gene (reference sequence). The CDR3 is 15 residues long. CDR3 residues: CASSTRGQGGDEQFF. DNA for the CDR3: TGTGCCAGTAGTACCCGAGGACAGGGAGGGGATGAGCAGTTCTTC. The variable domain in full, completed from reference TRBV19 and TRBJ2-1, reads DGGITQSPKYLFRKEGQNVTLSCEQNLNHDAMYWYRQDPGQGLRLIYYSQIVNDFQKGDIAEGYSVSREKKESFPLTVTSAQKNPTAFYLCASSTRGQGGDEQFFGPGTRLTVL.

This clone is medium-sized by share. This rearrangement joins TRBV2 to TRBJ1-2; D perhaps matches TRBD1 (6 bases). Looked up from germline, CDR1 is SNHLY and CDR2 is FYNNEI. This CDR3 region has 13 residues. Deletions cut 5 bases from V and 7 bases from J, with 14 bases between. CDR3 region: CASSFYRVAGYTF. Written as DNA, the CDR3 is TGTGCCAGCAGTTTTTACAGGGTTGCTGGCTACACCTTC. The complete variable domain, with remaining parts taken from reference TRBV2 and TRBJ1-2, reads EPEVTQTPSHQVTQMGQEVILRCVPISNHLYFYWYRQILGQKVEFLVSFYNNEISEKSEIFDDQFSVERPDGSNFTLKIRSTKLEDSAMYFCASSFYRVAGYTFGSGTRLTVV.

This clone was detected only once. The chain joins TRBV7-9 to TRBJ2-5, with 7 bases lining up with TRBD2. The CDR3 loop spans 14 amino acids. Per germline, CDR1 SEHNR and CDR2 FQNEAQ (reference sequence). The V and J ends lost 2 bases and 4 bases, in that order; junction bases with no gene match: 4. CDR3 nucleotide sequence: TGTGCCAGCAGCTTAAATGGCGGGAGAGAGACCCAGTACTTC. The encoded protein is CASSLNGGRETQYF.

This rearrangement joins TRBV5-6 to TRBJ2-1, with 10 bases identical to TRBD2. CDR1 is SGHDT, CDR2 YYEEEE, per germline. This CDR3 contains 15 residues. Unmatched junction bases numbered 3, after V lost 0 bases and J lost 6 bases. The CDR3 nucleotides read TGTGCCAGCAGCTTGGCACTAGCGGGGACCAATGAGCAGTTCTTC. This gives the protein CASSLALAGTNEQFF.

This clone has just one count. V is TRBV2 and J is TRBJ2-3; 8 bases are a match to TRBD2. The trim removed 7 bases at V and 3 bases at J, leaving 3 bases unmatched. CDR3 size: 13 residues. Looked up from germline, CDR1 is SNHLY and CDR2 is FYNNEI. CDR3 sequence: CASNRGGTDTQYF. In DNA form, the CDR3 reads TGTGCCAGCAACCGGGGGGGGACAGATACGCAGTATTTT.

The V call is TRBV23-1, the J call TRBJ1-5; 11 bases agree with TRBD1. TRBV23-1 is sorted into the ORF group, with uncertain function. Losses at the gene ends were 9 bases for V and 7 bases for J; bases not matched to a gene: 8. The CDR3 spans 14 residues. The CDR3 here is CASTGQGARQPQHF. The DNA of the CDR3 is TGCGCCAGTACCGGACAGGGGGCGAGGCAGCCCCAGCATTTT.

The genes are TRBV7-9 and TRBJ1-3; D is undetermined. Germline V CDR1 and CDR2: SEHNR, FQNEAQ (reference sequence). Deletions cut 2 bases from V and 0 bases from J, with 8 bases between. The CDR3 sequence is 15 residues long. The CDR3 loop is CASSLRGVSGNTIYF. Written as DNA, the CDR3 is TGTGCCAGCAGCTTAAGAGGCGTCTCTGGAAACACCATATATTTT.

The rearrangement uses TRBV6-1 and TRBJ1-1; 9 positions agree with TRBD1. This CDR3 is built from 15 residues. V lost 7 bases to trimming and J lost 0 bases; unmatched junction nucleotides: 6. Germline CDR1 and CDR2: MNHNS and SASEGT. CDR3 protein: CASTLTGGLNTEAFF. CDR3 nucleotides: TGTGCCAGCACCCTGACAGGGGGACTGAACACTGAAGCTTTCTTT.

The rearrangement uses TRBV15 and TRBJ2-3; tentative D call: TRBD2 (6 bases). CDR1 is LNHNV and CDR2 is YYDKDF in the germline V gene (reference sequence). V was shortened by 1 base and J by 0 bases, with 11 bases between the two germline ends. The CDR3 covers 16 residues. The CDR3 here is CATSRGSAGSTDTQYF. In DNA, the CDR3 is TGTGCCACCAGCAGAGGGTCGGCGGGAAGCACAGATACGCAGTATTTT.

CDR3 nucleotides: TGTGCCAGCAGTTACTTAGAACAGGGGCAACAGCCCCAGCATTTT. Encoded protein: CASSYLEQGQQPQHF. V gene TRBV6-6 combines with J gene TRBJ1-5, with 7 bases lining up with TRBD1. V shed 1 base and J 7 bases; nucleotides not matched to a gene: 7. Germline V lookup: CDR1 MNHNY, CDR2 SVGAGI (reference sequence). The CDR3 is 15 amino acids.

This chain uses TRBV21-1 with TRBJ1-1. TRBV21-1 has pseudogene status. The CDR3 spans 17 residues. CDR3 amino acids: CASSKAGAVRRDTEAFF. The CDR3 DNA sequence: TGTGCCAGCAGCAAAGCTGGGGCGGTGAGGAGGGACACTGAAGCTTTCTTT.